This TCR beta chain was sequenced for a study of cytomegalovirus exposure and HLA in healthy donors. Regarding the study as a whole: In an earlier analysis, in roughly 580 donors, most V segments appeared productive either ~90% or ~30% of the time. Some V segments could not be told apart, so they were left out, TRBV6-2 and TRBV6-3 among them.

Use of 60 Vbeta and 13 Jbeta primers characterized the PCR. Data came from immunoSEQ multiplex PCR; TCRdb stores just in-frame clones and leaves some out. This sample's clone table lists around 200,000 clones. Healthy donors of bone marrow made up the group. This CDR3 contains 13 residues. Germline V gene lookup returns CDR1 LNHDA and CDR2 SQIVND (reference sequence). Trimming pared 5 bases from V and 3 bases from J, leaving 11 bases between. As to this clone: Antigen specificity is unknown.

This sequence joins TRBV19 and TRBJ2-7; D possibly corresponds to TRBD1 (6 bases). This TCR was recovered from a woman between 25 and 40 years old in good health and CMV-seropositive. Material for sequencing was PBMCs. The CDR3 here is CASSLQGHYEQYF. For the CDR3, the DNA is TGTGCCAGTAGTCTCCAGGGACACTACGAGCAGTACTTC.